Presented here are 7 T cell receptor beta chains from one specimen sequenced in a study of blood T cells in healthy people across ages. The use of a sample-barcoded 5' primer and a J-beta primer mix characterized a second PCR of roughly 6 to 11 cycles. TCRdb reanalysed the 5' RACE reads using MiXCR and keeps one entry per CDR3 protein. This sample has about 700,000 distinct CDR3 sequences, with about 30% found just once. Sequencing was performed on blood. The receptor source for this set is a woman over 75 in good health.

The genes are TRBV7-9 and TRBJ1-2; no definite D call. This CDR3 region has 14 residues. V was clipped by 2 bases and J by 2 bases, with 9 bases between them. Germline-derived CDR1 and CDR2 are SEHNR and FQNEAQ (reference sequence). In DNA form, the CDR3 reads TGTGCCAGCAGCTTAATTCCCGTGAACTATGGCTACACCTTC. This codes for CASSLIPVNYGYTF.

This clonotype was found many times. The chain couples TRBV20-1 to TRBJ2-5, with 7 positions matching TRBD2. The CDR3 contains 16 residues. Germline trimming cut 0 bases from V and 0 bases from J; bases unmatched to any gene: 7. CDR1 is DFQATT and CDR2 is SNEGSKA in the germline V gene (reference sequence). For the CDR3, the DNA is TGCAGTGCTAGAGAAGTATATCGGGGGGACCAAGAGACCCAGTACTTC. Encoded protein: CSAREVYRGDQETQYF.

The table lists this clonotype with a few counts. The chain combines TRBV7-3 with TRBJ1-6; tentatively, D is TRBD1 (5 bases). The CDR3 sequence is 13 residues long. Germline CDR1 reads SGHTA; CDR2 reads FQGTGA. Trimming shortened V by 2 bases and J by 9 bases, and 8 bases separated the two germline ends. DNA for the CDR3: TGTGCCAGCAGCTTATTTGGGACTTCACCCCTCCACTTT. It yields the protein CASSLFGTSPLHF.

Points on this clonotype: Given a much more abundant clone one base away, this may be a read error. V is TRBV2 and J is TRBJ1-4; D gene uncertain. Per germline, CDR1 SNHLY and CDR2 FYNNEI. The CDR3 covers 13 residues. The CDR3 spells CASGLWTNVKLFF. In DNA form, the CDR3 reads TGTGCCAGCGGGCTCTGGACTAATGTAAAACTGTTTTTT.

This rearrangement joins TRBV2 to TRBJ2-7, with 8 positions matching TRBD1. The length of the CDR3 is 15 residues. Germline loops: CDR1 SNHLY, CDR2 FYNNEI. J lost 1 base, V lost 5 bases, and 7 bases had no gene match. CDR3 protein: CASSFDRGKSYEQYF. The DNA of the CDR3 is TGTGCCAGCAGTTTCGACAGGGGAAAATCCTACGAGCAGTACTTC.

In the case of this clonotype: A read error may be the cause here, since a much bigger clone is one base away. The chain carries TRBV10-3 and TRBJ2-1; TRBD1 matches 7 bases. The CDR3 contains 14 residues. Germline values: CDR1 ENHRY, CDR2 SYGVKD. CDR3 region: CAIRESTGSNEQFF. In nucleotides, the CDR3 is TGTGCCATCAGGGAGTCGACAGGGAGCAATGAGCAGTTCTTC.

This clonotype was counted at least ten times. This may be a read error, as it is one base from a much larger clone. The J gene is TRBJ2-7, the V gene TRBV29-1, with 9 bases fitting TRBD1. CDR3 length equals 12 residues. Per the germline V gene, CDR1 is SQVTM and CDR2 is ANQGSEA. Trimming cost V 7 bases and J 6 bases; bases outside gene matches: 7. The CDR3: CSGGQGSREQYF. CDR3 in DNA: TGCAGCGGTGGACAGGGGAGCCGCGAGCAGTACTTC.